Listed here are 31 T cell receptor beta chains from one sample, sequenced in a study of cytomegalovirus exposure and HLA in healthy donors. The PCR made use of 60 Vbeta and 13 Jbeta primers. TCRdb keeps only in-frame clones here, not all; method: immunoSEQ multiplex PCR. The repertoire holds some 190,000 clones, with around 80% as singletons. The material sequenced was PBMCs. These receptors were collected from a girl between 10 and 17 years old in good health and CMV-seropositive.

The chain couples TRBV6-5 to TRBJ2-7, with 8 nucleotides matching TRBD1. CDR1 and CDR2 (germline): MNHEY, SVGAGI. This CDR3 is 12 amino acids long. The ends lost 4 bases at V and 6 bases at J; junction bases unmatched: 2. CDR3 nucleotides: TGTGCCAGCAGTTCCGGACAGGGCGAGCAGTACTTC. This encodes CASSSGQGEQYF.

The rearrangement joins TRBV5-1 to TRBJ2-7; a weak D match, TRBD1 (5 bases). The CDR3 covers 13 residues. The germline V gene encodes CDR1 SGHRS and CDR2 YFSETQ. With 0 bases removed from V and 1 base from J, the gap between germline ends came to 5 bases. For the CDR3, the DNA is TGCGCCAGCAGCTTGGAGGGGTCCTACGAGCAGTACTTC. This encodes CASSLEGSYEQYF. Complete variable domain (other parts from reference TRBV5-1 and TRBJ2-7): KAGVTQTPRYLIKTRGQQVTLSCSPISGHRSVSWYQQTPGQGLQFLFEYFSETQRNKGNFPGRFSGRQFSNSRSEMNVSTLELGDSALYLCASSLEGSYEQYFGPGTRLTVT.

The V gene is TRBV27, the J gene TRBJ2-7, with D unclear. CDR1 MNHEY and CDR2 SMNVEV come from the germline V gene (reference sequence). There are 11 residues in the CDR3. V gave up 4 bases and J gave up 2 bases, with 3 bases separating them. The CDR3, as DNA: TGTGCCAGCAGTTCTGCCTACGAGCAGTACTTC. The encoded protein is CASSSAYEQYF.

This chain connects TRBV5-1 to TRBJ2-2; perhaps TRBD2 as D (5 bases). This CDR3 spans 14 amino acids. Deletions cut 0 bases from V and 3 bases from J, with 6 bases between. The germline CDR1 and CDR2 sequences are SGHRS and YFSETQ. The CDR3 is CASSLGSDTGELFF. CDR3 nucleotides: TGCGCCAGCAGCTTGGGTAGCGACACCGGGGAGCTGTTTTTT. Full variable domain (remainder filled in from reference TRBV5-1 and TRBJ2-2): KAGVTQTPRYLIKTRGQQVTLSCSPISGHRSVSWYQQTPGQGLQFLFEYFSETQRNKGNFPGRFSGRQFSNSRSEMNVSTLELGDSALYLCASSLGSDTGELFFGEGSRLTVL.

This clone was counted only a few times. The V and J genes are TRBV5-1 and TRBJ2-5; TRBD2 matches at 12 bases. CDR1 and CDR2 (germline): SGHRS, YFSETQ. Trimming took 0 bases from V and 1 from J; bases not matched to a gene: 4. The CDR3 totals 17 residues. CDR3 nucleotides: TGCGCCAGCAGCTTGGCCGGACTAGCGGGACCCCAAGAGACCCAGTACTTC. This translates into CASSLAGLAGPQETQYF.

CDR3 DNA sequence: TGTGCCAGCAGCTTAGGTGACAGGGGTGGAGAGACCCAGTACTTC. Its translation is CASSLGDRGGETQYF. The chain combines TRBV11-1 with TRBJ2-5; the match to TRBD1 covers 8 bases. Germline-derived CDR1 and CDR2 are SGHAT and FQDESV (reference sequence). J was trimmed by 4 bases and V by 1 base; bases with no gene match: 5. This CDR3 has 15 amino acids. The variable domain in full, with the rest retrieved from reference TRBV11-1 and TRBJ2-5, is EAEVAQSPRYKITEKSQAVAFWCDPISGHATLYWYRQILGQGPELLVQFQDESVVDDSQLPKDRFSAERLKGVDSTLKIQPAELGDSAMYLCASSLGDRGGETQYFGPGTRLLVL.

The table lists this clone with a count of one. This chain connects TRBV5-4 to TRBJ2-1, with TRBD2 identical over 8 bases. CDR1 is SGHNT and CDR2 is YYREEE in the germline V gene (reference sequence). The CDR3 totals 15 residues. J lost 4 bases, V lost 4 bases, and 7 bases had no gene match. The CDR3 DNA is TGTGCCAGCAGCAGCAGCGGGAGCTTGTACAATGAGCAGTTCTTC. It translates to CASSSSGSLYNEQFF.

This chain joins TRBV2 and TRBJ1-1, with D possibly matching TRBD1 (6 bases). Trimming cost V 1 base and J 3 bases, with 9 bases left between them. The CDR3 loop spans 14 amino acids. Germline lookup yields CDR1 SNHLY and CDR2 FYNNEI. CDR3 sequence reads: CASSEDRADTEAFF. The CDR3, as DNA: TGTGCCAGCAGTGAAGACAGGGCGGACACTGAAGCTTTCTTT.

The V gene is TRBV6-4, the J gene TRBJ2-3, with TRBD2 matching over 15 bases. The CDR3 covers 16 residues. V lost 6 bases, J lost 3 bases, and 4 bases stayed unmatched. Germline values: CDR1 MRHNA, CDR2 SNTAGT. The CDR3 here is CASRPGLAGGTDTQYF. CDR3 in DNA: TGTGCCAGCAGACCGGGACTAGCGGGAGGTACAGATACGCAGTATTTT.

The chain has TRBV2 and TRBJ1-5, with D possibly matching TRBD1 (5 bases). Trimming took 3 bases from V and 15 from J, leaving 12 bases between them. The CDR3 contains 11 residues. CDR1 is SNHLY and CDR2 is FYNNEI in the germline V gene. The CDR3 DNA reads as TGTGCCAGCAGTGAGGACACGGTGAGGCATTTT. Encoded protein: CASSEDTVRHF.

V and J are TRBV29-1 and TRBJ2-1; D possibly corresponds to TRBD2 (6 bases). Trimming took off 5 bases at V and 1 base at J, with 9 bases between the two ends. This CDR3 has 13 residues. Germline V CDR1 and CDR2: SQVTM, ANQGSEA. The CDR3 protein is CSVLGTSYNEQFF. CDR3 nucleotides: TGCAGCGTTCTAGGGACTTCCTACAATGAGCAGTTCTTC.

This clone appeared once. This chain uses TRBV5-6 with TRBJ2-1, with D possibly being TRBD2 (6 bases). The CDR3 sequence is 15 residues long. Between the trimmed V and J ends, which lost 1 base and 6 bases, there was a span of 14 bases. Per germline, CDR1 SGHDT and CDR2 YYEEEE. CDR3 DNA sequence: TGTGCCAGCAGCTTGCCGGGACTCCCGCCCAATGAGCAGTTCTTC. Amino acids: CASSLPGLPPNEQFF.

In this sample, this clone turned up a few times. The CDR3 DNA reads TGTGCCAGCAGTTTCATCCCAGGGGGCATCGACGAGCAGTACTTC. It translates to CASSFIPGGIDEQYF. This chain links TRBV27 with TRBJ2-7; 8 bases are a match to TRBD1. With V trimmed by 3 bases and J by 5 bases, 9 bases remained unmatched. CDR1 and CDR2 (germline): MNHEY, SMNVEV (reference sequence). The CDR3 is 15 residues long.

This chain uses TRBV6-6 with TRBJ2-7; 10 bases agree with TRBD2. The CDR3 is made up of 14 amino acids. Per germline, CDR1 MNHNY and CDR2 SVGAGI (reference sequence). The J segment lost 2 bases and the V segment lost 4 bases, leaving 2 bases of the junction unmatched. The CDR3 loop is CASSWTSGTYEQYF. The CDR3 DNA reads TGTGCCAGCAGTTGGACTAGCGGTACCTACGAGCAGTACTTC.

The chain links TRBV5-6 to TRBJ2-1; D is unclear. This CDR3 has 15 amino acids. V was trimmed by 0 bases and J by 0 bases, leaving 7 bases between them. The germline V gene has CDR1 SGHDT and CDR2 YYEEEE. The CDR3: CASSLDLSSYNEQFF. DNA for the CDR3: TGTGCCAGCAGCTTGGACTTGAGCTCCTACAATGAGCAGTTCTTC.

This chain links TRBV5-4 with TRBJ2-3; TRBD1 agrees at 9 bases. The V and J ends lost 4 bases and 3 bases, in that order; junction bases with no gene match: 9. The CDR3 sequence is 16 residues long. Germline CDR1 reads SGHNT; CDR2 reads YYREEE (reference sequence). The CDR3 loop is CASSPQPGQGTDTQYF. The CDR3 coding sequence is TGTGCCAGCAGCCCCCAGCCGGGACAGGGTACAGATACGCAGTATTTT.

CDR3 in DNA: TGTGCCAGCAGCTCCCTCGACAGGGGGCTGTCCAAAAACATTCAGTACTTC. The encoded protein is CASSSLDRGLSKNIQYF. The chain uses TRBV7-2 and TRBJ2-4; TRBD1 agrees at 10 bases. The CDR3 is 17 amino acids. V was clipped by 4 bases and J by 2 bases; unmatched bases: 8. Germline V gives CDR1 SGHTA, CDR2 FQGNSA.

The V gene is TRBV20-1, the J gene TRBJ2-2, with unresolved D. The germline gives CDR1 DFQATT, CDR2 SNEGSKA (reference sequence). Trimming shortened V by 2 bases and J by 8 bases, and 3 bases separated the two germline ends. This CDR3 has 10 residues. The CDR3 bases are TGCAGTGCTAGACGGGGGGAGCTGTTTTTT. This gives the protein CSARRGELFF.

The chain is built from TRBV5-4 and TRBJ1-1; D unclear. CDR3 length: 12 amino acids. The V end was cut by 4 bases, the J end by 3 bases, with 7 bases between. Germline CDR1 is SGHNT and CDR2 is YYREEE (reference sequence). In DNA form, the CDR3 reads TGTGCCAGCAGCACGTCGGACACTGAAGCTTTCTTT. It yields the protein CASSTSDTEAFF.

The DNA of the CDR3 is TGCGCCAGCAGCCAGGGACTAGCGGGAGTTTACGAGCAGTACTTC. Protein sequence: CASSQGLAGVYEQYF. The chain carries TRBV4-1 and TRBJ2-7; TRBD2 matches at 14 bases. The CDR3 totals 15 residues. Germline V lookup: CDR1 MGHRA, CDR2 YSYEKL. Trimming took 3 bases from V and 4 from J; bases not matched to a gene: 2.

For the CDR3, the DNA is TGTGCCAGCAGCCCTTGGACAGGCCTGGGTAACACTGAAGCTTTCTTT. Translating it yields CASSPWTGLGNTEAFF. The V gene is TRBV7-2, the J gene TRBJ1-1, with 7 bases lining up with TRBD1. Germline trimming cut 5 bases from V and 2 bases from J; bases unmatched to any gene: 11. The germline V gene has CDR1 SGHTA and CDR2 FQGNSA. This CDR3 spans 16 amino acids.

Written as DNA, the CDR3 is TGCAGCGTTGAAGATCAGGGGGACACCGGGGAGCTGTTTTTT. This encodes CSVEDQGDTGELFF. The rearrangement joins TRBV29-1 to TRBJ2-2; TRBD1 aligns across 7 bases. Germline V gene data show CDR1 as SQVTM and CDR2 as ANQGSEA. The trim removed 0 bases at V and 3 bases at J, leaving 1 base unmatched. The CDR3 runs to 14 residues.

The chain combines TRBV29-1 with TRBJ1-4; perhaps TRBD1 as D (5 bases). Trimming left V 7 bases short and J 2 bases short, with 8 bases between. The CDR3 sequence is 12 residues long. Germline CDR1 reads SQVTM; CDR2 reads ANQGSEA. CDR3 bases: TGCAGCGAGGGGAGGACTAATGAAAAACTGTTTTTT. This translates into CSEGRTNEKLFF.

This chain uses TRBV6-5 with TRBJ2-1, with 10 bases matching TRBD1. Germline CDR1 and CDR2: MNHEY and SVGAGI. This CDR3 comprises 14 residues. Trimming at V came to 2 bases and at J to 8 bases, leaving 3 bases not matched to a gene. The CDR3 here is CASSYRGQGDEQFF. CDR3 nucleotide sequence: TGTGCCAGCAGTTACCGAGGACAGGGGGATGAGCAGTTCTTC.

This clone was picked up one time. The chain is built from TRBV11-2 and TRBJ2-2; weak D call: TRBD1 (5 bases). From germline, CDR1 is SGHAT and CDR2 FQNNGV. Between the trimmed V and J ends, which lost 5 bases and 1 base, there was a span of 17 bases. The CDR3 has 17 amino acids. CDR3 residues: CASSAGIDSRNTGELFF. CDR3 sequence (DNA): TGTGCCAGCAGCGCCGGTATTGACAGCCGGAACACCGGGGAGCTGTTTTTT.

V and J are TRBV7-3 and TRBJ2-2; D is perhaps TRBD2 (6 bases). CDR3 length: 15 amino acids. Trimming shortened V by 2 bases and J by 4 bases, and 11 bases separated the two germline ends. Germline assignment: CDR1 SGHTA and CDR2 FQGTGA. This chain's CDR3 is CASSLAGLPTGELFF. The CDR3 nucleotides read TGTGCCAGCAGCTTAGCGGGACTTCCCACCGGGGAGCTGTTTTTT.

This clone was seen once. The chain employs TRBV6-5 and TRBJ2-7; D might be TRBD1 (7 bases). The germline V gene encodes CDR1 MNHEY and CDR2 SVGAGI. V gave up 2 bases and J gave up 0 bases, with 11 bases separating them. The CDR3 sequence is 15 residues long. CDR3: CASSYRQGGSYEQYF. For the CDR3, the DNA is TGTGCCAGCAGTTACCGGCAGGGGGGCTCCTACGAGCAGTACTTC.

The V and J genes are TRBV4-2 and TRBJ2-3; 7 nucleotides match TRBD2. Germline V gives CDR1 LGHNA, CDR2 YNFKEQ. This CDR3 is 16 amino acids long. V was pared by 0 bases and J by 3 bases, with 6 bases of the junction left unmatched. The CDR3 protein is CASSQDLGEGTDTQYF. In nucleotides, the CDR3 is TGTGCCAGCAGCCAAGATCTGGGGGAGGGTACAGATACGCAGTATTTT.

This rearrangement joins TRBV2 to TRBJ2-7, with D uncertain. Trimming shortened V by 1 base and J by 3 bases, and 7 bases separated the two germline ends. CDR3 length equals 13 residues. Germline assignment: CDR1 SNHLY and CDR2 FYNNEI. CDR3 protein: CASSEGALYEQYF. The CDR3 DNA sequence: TGTGCCAGCAGTGAAGGGGCCCTCTACGAGCAGTACTTC.

This sequence joins TRBV4-3 and TRBJ2-3; TRBD2 matches at 8 bases. Trimming at V came to 1 base and at J to 11 bases, leaving 8 bases not matched to a gene. CDR1 LGHNA and CDR2 YSLEER come from the germline V gene. There are 14 residues in the CDR3. As DNA, the CDR3 is TGCGCCAGCAGCCAAGCAGTCTCGGGAGGGGTGCAGTATTTT. As protein: CASSQAVSGGVQYF.

In this sample, this clone turned up a few times. V gene TRBV30 combines with J gene TRBJ2-1; a possible D gene is TRBD1 (5 bases). Germline lookup yields CDR1 GTSNPN and CDR2 SVGIG (reference sequence). This CDR3 spans 13 amino acids. Between the trimmed V and J ends, which lost 0 bases and 6 bases, there was a span of 9 bases. The chain's CDR3 is CAWSVGRTNEQFF. DNA for the CDR3: TGTGCCTGGAGTGTGGGGCGCACCAATGAGCAGTTCTTC.